A single sample is the source of the 6 T cell receptor beta chains below, sequenced in a study of cytomegalovirus exposure and HLA in healthy donors. PCR amplification relied on 60 Vbeta primers (plus 13 Jbeta primers). TCRdb keeps only in-frame clones here, not all; method: immunoSEQ multiplex PCR. The sample carries 85,000 to 100,000 clones, around 67% recorded once. Material for sequencing was PBMCs. These receptors originate from a human donor in good health.

The V gene is TRBV6-5, the J gene TRBJ2-7; TRBD1 agrees at 7 bases. The CDR3 totals 13 residues. Germline CDR1 reads MNHEY; CDR2 reads SVGAGI. After removal of 6 bases from V and 6 bases from J, the junction contained 8 bases not matched to a gene. In nucleotides, the CDR3 is TGTGCCAGCAGCAGAGAAGGGGGCGGCGAGCAGTACTTC. Residues: CASSREGGGEQYF.

This clone came up a few times. V is TRBV5-6 and J is TRBJ2-1; no reliable D call. CDR1 and CDR2 from the germline V gene are SGHDT and YYEEEE. V lost 6 bases and J 12 bases, leaving 19 bases between the germline ends. The CDR3 has 13 amino acids. CDR3 protein: CASTPMSSGGQFF. The CDR3, as DNA: TGTGCCAGCACCCCCATGAGTTCCGGTGGGCAGTTCTTC.

The chain uses TRBV5-6 and TRBJ1-1; possibly TRBD1 for D (6 bases). From germline, CDR1 is SGHDT and CDR2 YYEEEE. The CDR3 runs to 15 residues. V lost 0 bases to trimming and J lost 1 base, with 10 bases between them. The CDR3 here is CASSLVRGSNTEAFF. The CDR3 nucleotides read TGTGCCAGCAGCTTGGTAAGGGGGTCGAACACTGAAGCTTTCTTT.

This clone was detected once. CDR3 bases: TGTGCCAGCAGCCGGCGGGACAGGGGACATTCACCCCTCCACTTT. Amino acids: CASSRRDRGHSPLHF. This chain links TRBV5-4 with TRBJ1-6, with TRBD1 identical over 10 bases. Germline-derived CDR1 and CDR2 are SGHNT and YYREEE (reference sequence). The J segment lost 8 bases and the V segment lost 4 bases, leaving 6 bases of the junction unmatched. CDR3 size: 15 residues.

J is TRBJ1-2 and V is TRBV7-6; 7 nucleotides align to TRBD1. The trim removed 5 bases at V and 10 bases at J, leaving 13 bases unmatched. The CDR3 extends over 14 amino acids. Germline V gene sequence: CDR1 SGHVS, CDR2 FNYEAQ. CDR3 sequence reads: CASSLGQAGMTYTF. The DNA of the CDR3 is TGTGCCAGCAGCCTAGGACAGGCTGGGATGACCTACACCTTC.

The chain joins TRBV7-8 to TRBJ2-3; 13 positions agree with TRBD2. The CDR3 totals 15 residues. The germline gives CDR1 SGHVS, CDR2 FQNEAQ. Unmatched junction bases numbered 4, after V lost 6 bases and J lost 4 bases. CDR3 in DNA: TGTGCCAGCAGACCTACTAGCGGGGGGGCAGATACGCAGTATTTT. Its translation: CASRPTSGGADTQYF.